The source of this TCR beta chain is a study of tumor and adjacent non-tumor tissue in lung cancer. Study background: Patients comprised about a dozen adenocarcinoma, a couple of squamous cell carcinoma and 1 small cell lung cancer. Points from the study as a whole: Tumor tissue had significantly higher TCR diversity than normal lung.

This sample's RNA came from whole unsorted tissue. More than 3 cm separated this lung sample from the edge of the tumor. This clonotype was recorded only once. Antigen specificity is unknown. At one end, the junction sequence differs from germline, possibly due to a read error. This CDR3 is 13 amino acids long. Three rounds of nested PCR, following a modified ARM-PCR protocol, produced the TCRbeta library. TCRdb ran MiXCR on the multiplex PCR reads and lists one entry per CDR3 protein. This table has some 100,000 distinct CDR3 sequences, 80% appearing once. Material for sequencing was distant non-tumor lung tissue. V and J are TRBV12-3 or TRBV12-4 and TRBJ2-7; 9 bases agree with TRBD2. The sequence derives from a man aged 55-75 years with small cell lung cancer. CDR3 loop: CDSSPRGGYEQYF. CDR3 in DNA: TGTGACAGCAGCCCGCGGGGGGGATACGAGCAATACTTC.